A single sample gave rise to the 19 T cell receptor beta chains below, sequenced in a study of T cell responses to AZD1222 COVID-19 vaccine. Profiling relied on immunoSEQ multiplex PCR, and the TCRdb table lists in-frame clones only, not all of them. The table includes about 110,000 clones, over 85% detected once. The material sequenced was peripheral blood, taken on day 0 of MenACWY control vaccination. Source of these receptors: an adult in good health.

This chain joins TRBV6-2 or TRBV6-3 and TRBJ1-1; D gene unclear. CDR1 MNHEY and CDR2 SVGEGT come from the germline V gene. The CDR3 spans 14 residues. V shed 5 bases and J shed 1 base, with 11 bases lying between them. DNA for the CDR3: TGTGCCAGCAGTAAAGGACTGGGGAACACTGAAGCTTTCTTT. It encodes CASSKGLGNTEAFF.

This clone was seen once. The J gene is TRBJ1-2, the V gene TRBV3-1 (or the pseudogene TRBV3-2), with TRBD1 as a possible D gene (5 bases). Trimming removed 4 bases from V and 2 bases from J, with 26 bases in between. The CDR3 contains 19 residues. Germline CDR1 LGHDT, CDR2 YNNKEL (reference sequence). The CDR3 sequence: CASSPRVDSYKGINYGYTF. CDR3 DNA sequence: TGTGCCAGCAGCCCTAGGGTTGACAGCTACAAAGGGATAAACTATGGCTACACCTTC.

This sequence joins TRBV28 and TRBJ2-5; possible D gene TRBD2, 5 bases. Germline-derived CDR1 and CDR2 are MDHEN and SYDVKM. The CDR3 sequence is 13 residues long. V lost 6 bases, J lost 2 bases, and 10 bases lay in between. The CDR3 DNA sequence: TGTGCCAGCAGGCGAGCGGTACAAGAGACCCAGTACTTC. It translates to CASRRAVQETQYF.

The J gene is TRBJ2-4, the V gene TRBV27, with TRBD1 identical over 9 bases. V dropped 3 bases and J dropped 4; count of bases not matched to a gene: 13. The CDR3 has 18 residues. From germline, CDR1 is MNHEY and CDR2 SMNVEV (reference sequence). Here the CDR3 reads CASSFPLVSGTGKNIQYF. CDR3 nucleotide sequence: TGTGCCAGCAGTTTCCCCTTGGTCTCCGGGACAGGGAAAAACATTCAGTACTTC.

This chain's CDR3 is CASSPLSGTPAYEQYF. CDR3 nucleotide sequence: TGTGCCAGCAGCCCACTCTCCGGGACTCCGGCCTACGAGCAGTACTTC. This rearrangement joins TRBV9 to TRBJ2-7, with D tentatively TRBD2 (6 bases). Trimming took off 4 bases at V and 2 bases at J, with 19 bases between the two ends. The CDR3 is made up of 16 amino acids. From germline, CDR1 is SGDLS and CDR2 YYNGEE.

The V gene is TRBV5-1, the J gene TRBJ2-5; the D is unclear. CDR3 length: 13 residues. Trimming shortened V by 1 base and J by 2 bases, and 6 bases separated the two germline ends. Germline CDR1 SGHRS, CDR2 YFSETQ. CDR3: CASSLFLQETQYF. The CDR3 DNA reads TGCGCCAGCAGCTTGTTCCTACAAGAGACCCAGTACTTC. The entire variable domain, with the rest obtained from reference TRBV5-1 and TRBJ2-5, is as follows: KAGVTQTPRYLIKTRGQQVTLSCSPISGHRSVSWYQQTPGQGLQFLFEYFSETQRNKGNFPGRFSGRQFSNSRSEMNVSTLELGDSALYLCASSLFLQETQYFGPGTRLLVL.

This sequence joins TRBV28 and TRBJ1-1, with 7 bases aligning to TRBD1. With 5 bases clipped from V and 4 bases from J, the junction kept 10 bases outside the gene matches. Germline CDR1 is MDHEN and CDR2 is SYDVKM. This CDR3 comprises 15 residues. This CDR3 reads CASSPPTGMFTEAFF. Here the CDR3 DNA reads TGTGCCAGCAGTCCCCCGACAGGGATGTTCACTGAAGCTTTCTTT.

The chain joins TRBV3-1 (or the pseudogene TRBV3-2) to TRBJ1-1; no firm D call. CDR3 length: 14 residues. Trimming took off 1 base at V and 4 bases at J, with 10 bases between the two ends. Per germline, CDR1 LGHDT and CDR2 YNNKEL (reference sequence). The CDR3 sequence: CASSQAGRVTEAFF. The CDR3 bases are TGTGCCAGCAGCCAAGCGGGGAGGGTCACTGAAGCTTTCTTT.

Concerning this clone itself: Other DNA sequences in the sample encode the same CDR3. The rearrangement joins TRBV5-4 to TRBJ1-2; 10 positions match TRBD1. There are 15 residues in the CDR3. V shed 1 base and J 4 bases; nucleotides not matched to a gene: 4. Per the germline V gene, CDR1 is SGHNT and CDR2 is YYREEE (reference sequence). This CDR3 reads CASSLWDRGPYGYTF. The CDR3 coding sequence is TGTGCCAGCAGCTTGTGGGACAGGGGCCCCTATGGCTACACCTTC. Full variable domain (outside the CDR3, taken from reference TRBV5-4 and TRBJ1-2): ETGVTQSPTHLIKTRGQQVTLRCSSQSGHNTVSWYQQALGQGPQFIFQYYREEENGRGNFPPRFSGLQFPNYSSELNVNALELDDSALYLCASSLWDRGPYGYTFGSGTRLTVV.

The chain recombines TRBV4-2 with TRBJ2-2; D gene uncertain. V was trimmed by 0 bases and J by 2 bases, leaving 7 bases between them. In germline, CDR1 is LGHNA, CDR2 YNFKEQ. The CDR3 is 15 amino acids. The CDR3 DNA reads as TGTGCCAGCAGCCAAGAGACATCAAACACCGGGGAGCTGTTTTTT. This translates into CASSQETSNTGELFF.

The rearrangement joins TRBV20-1 to TRBJ2-3, with 7 bases aligning to TRBD1. The ends lost 6 bases at V and 9 bases at J; junction bases unmatched: 6. The CDR3 is made up of 11 amino acids. Germline-derived CDR1 and CDR2 are DFQATT and SNEGSKA (reference sequence). The CDR3 protein is CSATGFGTQYF. CDR3 coding DNA: TGCAGTGCGACAGGGTTCGGCACGCAGTATTTT.

CDR3 amino acids: CASNQYRNCSGNTIYF. CDR3 bases: TGTGCCAGCAACCAATACAGGAACTGCTCTGGAAACACCATATATTTT. This rearrangement joins TRBV11-3 to TRBJ1-3; the D gene is possibly TRBD1 (5 bases). V was cut by 7 bases and J by 0 bases, with 16 bases left in between. The germline gives CDR1 SGHNT, CDR2 YENEEA. The CDR3 contains 16 residues.

This clone was seen once. The V and J genes are TRBV12-5 and TRBJ2-1; the D is unclear. Germline V gene sequence: CDR1 LGHNT, CDR2 FRNRAP. Trimming left V 1 base short and J 5 bases short, with 6 bases between. This CDR3 spans 13 amino acids. The chain's CDR3 is CASGLGFNNEQFF. The CDR3 DNA sequence: TGTGCTAGTGGTTTGGGGTTCAACAATGAGCAGTTCTTC.

The genes are TRBV5-5 and TRBJ1-1; D gene unclear. This CDR3 region has 14 residues. Trimming stripped 1 base from V and 1 base from J, with 8 bases between. In germline, CDR1 is SGHKS, CDR2 YYEKEE (reference sequence). The CDR3 sequence: CASSLYQWNTEAFF. Written as DNA, the CDR3 is TGTGCCAGCAGCTTGTACCAATGGAACACTGAAGCTTTCTTT.

This chain uses TRBV7-9 with TRBJ1-2; D gene uncertain. The CDR3 consists of 15 residues. Trimming took 0 bases from V and 4 from J, leaving 12 bases between them. CDR1 is SEHNR and CDR2 is FQNEAQ in the germline V gene (reference sequence). The CDR3 DNA is TGTGCCAGCAGCTTAGCTGTGGGTCGGAGCTATGGCTACACCTTC. Its protein is CASSLAVGRSYGYTF.

Notes on this clone: Other DNA sequences in this sample translate to the same CDR3. This chain uses TRBV5-1 with TRBJ1-2; 10 bases are a match to TRBD1. CDR3 length: 13 residues. Germline loops: CDR1 SGHRS, CDR2 YFSETQ. With 4 bases clipped from V and 3 bases from J, the junction kept 0 bases outside the gene matches. This CDR3 is CASSGTGDYGYTF. CDR3 bases: TGCGCCAGCAGCGGGACAGGGGACTATGGCTACACCTTC. The full variable domain, rest sourced from reference TRBV5-1 and TRBJ1-2, is KAGVTQTPRYLIKTRGQQVTLSCSPISGHRSVSWYQQTPGQGLQFLFEYFSETQRNKGNFPGRFSGRQFSNSRSEMNVSTLELGDSALYLCASSGTGDYGYTFGSGTRLTVV.

The genes are TRBV5-4 and TRBJ1-5, with 8 nucleotides matching TRBD1. CDR1 and CDR2 from the germline V gene are SGHNT and YYREEE (reference sequence). The CDR3 runs 14 residues. V shed 4 bases and J 5 bases; nucleotides not matched to a gene: 5. The chain's CDR3 is CASSLQGGDQPQHF. The CDR3 DNA is TGTGCCAGCAGCCTACAGGGGGGCGATCAGCCCCAGCATTTT.

This chain joins TRBV7-6 and TRBJ1-4; 7 bases align to TRBD1. This CDR3 region has 17 residues. Germline CDR1 is SGHVS and CDR2 is FNYEAQ. V shed 1 base, J shed 1 base, and the junction held 6 bases outside the gene matches. The CDR3 DNA reads as TGTGCCAGCAGCTTAGTGGGAGGGGGCATAACTAATGAAAAACTGTTTTTT. It translates to CASSLVGGGITNEKLFF.

The chain uses TRBV3-1 (or the pseudogene TRBV3-2) and TRBJ2-7; 12 bases are shared with TRBD1. The germline gives CDR1 LGHDT, CDR2 YNNKEL (reference sequence). V shed 3 bases, J shed 6 bases, and the junction held 6 bases outside the gene matches. This CDR3 has 15 amino acids. The CDR3 spells CASSQGQGASFEQYF. The CDR3 nucleotides read TGTGCCAGCAGCCAGGGACAGGGGGCGTCTTTCGAGCAGTACTTC.